This T cell receptor beta chain was sequenced during a study of cytomegalovirus exposure and HLA in healthy donors. Trimming removed 4 bases at V and 10 bases at J, with 27 bases between. There are 17 residues in the CDR3. Looked up from germline, CDR1 is KGHSH and CDR2 is LQKENI. Overall study findings and caveats: Later analysis showed TCR association rates varying by HLA locus, highest for DRB1 and lowest for HLA-C. In an earlier analysis, most TCR beta V segments were productive about 90% or about 30% of the time. There were around 160 TCR beta chains listed as cytomegalovirus-associated. Further analysis, carried out later, found HLA-associated TCR beta chains more clonally expanded than equally common other chains.

Primers included in the PCR were 60 Vbeta and 13 Jbeta primers. The data were produced by immunoSEQ multiplex PCR, yet TCRdb's version contains in-frame clones alone and is incomplete. The repertoire has 65,000 to 90,000 clones, roughly 70% of them found once; the top ten carry 2.5% to 3.5%. For this clone: Its antigen is still unknown.

Sequencing was carried out using PBMCs. This TCR was sampled from a man aged 40-50 years in good health and CMV-seronegative. V is TRBV18 and J is TRBJ2-3; D possibly corresponds to TRBD2 (8 bases). The CDR3 coding sequence is TGTGCCAGCTCACGGACTGGGACAGAAGTAGCGGGGCCTCCGCAGTATTTT. This encodes CASSRTGTEVAGPPQYF.